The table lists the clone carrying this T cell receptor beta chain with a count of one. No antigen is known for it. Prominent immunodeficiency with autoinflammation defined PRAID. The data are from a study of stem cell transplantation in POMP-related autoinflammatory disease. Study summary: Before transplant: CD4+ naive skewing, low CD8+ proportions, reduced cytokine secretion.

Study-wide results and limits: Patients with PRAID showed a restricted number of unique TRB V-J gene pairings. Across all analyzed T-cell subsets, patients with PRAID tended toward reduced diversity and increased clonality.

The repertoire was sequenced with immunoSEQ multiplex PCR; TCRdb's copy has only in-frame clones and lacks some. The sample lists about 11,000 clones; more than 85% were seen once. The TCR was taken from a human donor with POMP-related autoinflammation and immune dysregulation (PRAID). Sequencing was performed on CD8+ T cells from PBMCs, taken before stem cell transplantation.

CDR3 in DNA: TGTGCCAGCAGCTTATCCCGGGGGTTAACAACTAATGAAAAACTGTTTTTT. Residues: CASSLSRGLTTNEKLFF. This sequence joins TRBV7-9 and TRBJ1-4; D is perhaps TRBD1 (5 bases). The CDR3 length is 17 residues. Germline V gene lookup returns CDR1 SEHNR and CDR2 FQNEAQ (reference sequence). The V gene lost 2 bases and the J gene lost 0 bases, with 13 bases spanning the gap.